Presented here are 22 T cell receptor beta chains from one specimen sequenced in a study of CXCR3-negative and CXCR3-positive naive CD8 T cells. TRB cDNA was prepared as libraries by UMI-labeled 5' RACE. TCRdb re-called the 5' RACE reads; one entry per CDR3 protein, DNA not given. This listing includes approximately 56,000 distinct CDR3 sequences. The material sequenced was naive CXCR3- CD8+ T cells from blood. Subset of the sample: CD45RO-CCR7+CD27+CD95- naive CD8+ T cells lacking CXCR3 (TNR3-). Receptor source: a human donor in good health. Some clones in this sample may be carry-over from other donors' samples.

This chain joins TRBV5-1 and TRBJ2-2; TCRdb returns TRBD1, unconfirmable since there is no DNA. CDR3 length equals 13 residues. From germline, CDR1 is SGHRS and CDR2 YFSETQ. The CDR3 here is CASSETGVGELFF.

The chain employs TRBV11-2 and TRBJ2-1. The germline V gene has CDR1 SGHAT and CDR2 FQNNGV. The CDR3 has 15 residues. CDR3 in amino acids: CASSSWGASNYEQFF.

The V call is TRBV14, the J call TRBJ2-7; checking the TCRdb D call of TRBD1 is not possible without DNA. Germline V gene sequence: CDR1 SGHDN, CDR2 FVKESK. The CDR3 consists of 17 residues. The CDR3 sequence is CASSQGPGQGVFYEQYF.

The genes are TRBV20-1 and TRBJ2-5; no DNA is available, so the TRBD2 call from TCRdb remains unchecked. CDR3 length equals 16 residues. Per the germline V gene, CDR1 is DFQATT and CDR2 is SNEGSKA (reference sequence). This CDR3 reads CSARDLGSGEQETQYF.

The chain carries TRBV20-1 and TRBJ2-7. The CDR3 spans 12 residues. Germline CDR1 DFQATT, CDR2 SNEGSKA (reference sequence). This CDR3 is CSARDPPHEQYF.

CDR3 in amino acids: CSGSGGGELFF. The V gene is TRBV29-1, the J gene TRBJ2-2; TCRdb returns TRBD2, unconfirmable since there is no DNA. This CDR3 region has 11 residues. Germline CDR1 is SQVTM and CDR2 is ANQGSEA.

The V gene is TRBV4-3, the J gene TRBJ1-1. CDR1 is LGHNA and CDR2 is YSLEER in the germline V gene. This CDR3 is 14 amino acids long. CDR3 protein: CASSQDKENTEAFF.

The CDR3 loop reads CASSPGLAGGNEQFF. V gene TRBV7-3 combines with J gene TRBJ2-1; the D gene TCRdb calls, TRBD2, cannot be checked with no DNA. CDR1 is SGHTA and CDR2 is FQGTGA in the germline V gene. There are 15 residues in the CDR3.

The gene calls are TRBV6-2 or TRBV6-3 and TRBJ2-7; TCRdb's D call of TRBD1 is untestable without DNA. Per the germline V gene, CDR1 is MNHEY and CDR2 is SVGEGT. There are 15 residues in the CDR3. The CDR3 loop is CASSFRDRASYEQYF.

The J gene is TRBJ2-1, the V gene TRBV29-1; TCRdb's D call, TRBD2, is unchecked because there is no DNA. This CDR3 has 15 residues. Per the germline V gene, CDR1 is SQVTM and CDR2 is ANQGSEA. This chain's CDR3 is CSVENRGGHVNEQFF.

The chain combines TRBV13 with TRBJ2-7; TCRdb's D gene call, TRBD1, goes unchecked for lack of DNA. Germline CDR1 is PRHDT and CDR2 is FYEKMQ (reference sequence). The CDR3 covers 13 residues. The CDR3 is CASSLETGGVQYF.

CDR3 sequence: CSVDGLTGSEETQYF. The genes are TRBV29-1 and TRBJ2-5; TCRdb names TRBD1, which stays unverified in the absence of DNA. In germline, CDR1 is SQVTM, CDR2 ANQGSEA. The CDR3 has 15 residues.

The genes are TRBV29-1 and TRBJ2-3. This CDR3 has 13 amino acids. From germline, CDR1 is SQVTM and CDR2 ANQGSEA. CDR3 sequence: CSVVLGSTDTQYF.

The chain carries TRBV29-1 and TRBJ2-2. CDR3 length equals 13 residues. Per germline, CDR1 SQVTM and CDR2 ANQGSEA. The CDR3: CSVEAGATGELFF.

This chain connects TRBV14 to TRBJ2-1. The germline CDR1 and CDR2 sequences are SGHDN and FVKESK. The CDR3 totals 17 residues. CDR3 protein: CASSQVPVLSSYNEQFF.

The rearrangement uses TRBV29-1 and TRBJ1-3; TCRdb's D gene call, TRBD1, goes unchecked for lack of DNA. The CDR3 is 14 amino acids. From germline, CDR1 is SQVTM and CDR2 ANQGSEA. The CDR3 region is CSVLGPDAPNTIYF. Using reference TRBV29-1 and TRBJ1-3 for the parts outside the CDR3, the full variable domain is SAVISQKPSRDICQRGTSLTIQCQVDSQVTMMFWYRQQPGQSLTLIATANQGSEATYESGFVIDKFPISRPNLTFSTLTVSNMSPEDSSIYLCSVLGPDAPNTIYFGEGSWLTVV.

The rearrangement links TRBV2 to TRBJ1-5; absent DNA, TCRdb's TRBD1 call cannot be checked. Germline CDR1 reads SNHLY; CDR2 reads FYNNEI. The CDR3 loop spans 15 amino acids. CDR3 amino acids: CASSGAGNSNQPQHF.

The CDR3 loop is CSVETGYDEQYF. This rearrangement joins TRBV29-1 to TRBJ2-7. CDR3 length: 12 amino acids. Germline V lookup: CDR1 SQVTM, CDR2 ANQGSEA.

This sequence joins TRBV5-1 and TRBJ2-7. Germline CDR1 SGHRS, CDR2 YFSETQ. The CDR3 is 15 amino acids. Here the CDR3 reads CASSLVADGTYEQYF.

The chain joins TRBV28 to TRBJ1-3; TCRdb selects TRBD1, and the lack of DNA leaves this call unchecked. The CDR3 contains 16 residues. Germline CDR1 MDHEN, CDR2 SYDVKM. The CDR3 here is CASSLILGGPGNTIYF.

The chain is built from TRBV7-9 and TRBJ2-7; as DNA is missing, the TRBD2 call by TCRdb cannot be tested. In germline, CDR1 is SEHNR, CDR2 FQNEAQ (reference sequence). This CDR3 region has 14 residues. The CDR3 region is CASSPRRVPYEQYF. The full variable domain, rest sourced from reference TRBV7-9 and TRBJ2-7, is DTGVSQNPRHKITKRGQNVTFRCDPISEHNRLYWYRQTLGQGPEFLTYFQNEAQLEKSRLLSDRFSAERPKGSFSTLEIQRTEQGDSAMYLCASSPRRVPYEQYFGPGTRLTVT.

This chain links TRBV12-3 or TRBV12-4 with TRBJ1-1; the D call from TCRdb, TRBD1, cannot be confirmed without DNA. The CDR3 sequence is 16 residues long. The CDR3 is CASSLASPSSGTEAFF.